This T cell receptor (beta chain) was captured by sequencing in a study of control samples from healthy donors and cancer patients. CDR1 MNHEY and CDR2 SVGAGI come from the germline V gene. The V and J ends lost 4 bases and 6 bases respectively, with 14 bases between them. The CDR3 has 14 amino acids. Only in-frame clones appear in the TCRdb table, and some are missing; sequencing was by immunoSEQ multiplex PCR. The data show about 140,000 clones, less than 90% seen once. The sequence was obtained from a woman aged 25 to 39 in good health. The rearrangement joins TRBV6-5 to TRBJ2-3, with D unclear. Material: blood. CDR3 nucleotides: TGTGCCAGCAGTTTTACCCGCGGCGCGGATACGCAGTATTTT. This sequence encodes CASSFTRGADTQYF.